These 29 T cell receptor beta chains were sequenced from one sample in a study of blood T cells in healthy people across ages. Together with a sample-barcoded 5' primer, a J-beta primer mix was included in a second PCR lasting about 7 to 11 cycles. TCRdb analysed the 5' RACE reads with MiXCR anew, one entry per CDR3 protein. The table includes roughly 1,800,000 distinct CDR3 sequences, around half detected once. Source material: blood. Receptors were obtained from a middle-aged woman in good health.

This sequence joins TRBV7-2 and TRBJ2-5; D is ambiguous. Germline V gives CDR1 SGHTA, CDR2 FQGNSA. V gave up 5 bases and J gave up 5 bases, with 15 bases separating them. This CDR3 is 14 amino acids long. The CDR3 DNA reads TGTGCCAGCAGCGTGACCGGTCCGCGGGAGACCCAGTACTTC. As protein: CASSVTGPRETQYF.

This clonotype occurred a few times. This chain links TRBV12-3 or TRBV12-4 with TRBJ2-1, with 7 bases fitting TRBD1. V was pared by 5 bases and J by 8 bases, with 18 bases of the junction left unmatched. The CDR3 is made up of 17 amino acids. CDR3 sequence: CASSGDHGQALSDEQFF. Written as DNA, the CDR3 is TGTGCCAGCAGTGGGGACCATGGACAGGCGTTGTCCGATGAGCAGTTCTTC.

The chain uses TRBV6-5 and TRBJ2-1, with a weak D call TRBD1 (6 bases). The CDR3 is 15 amino acids. Germline CDR1 MNHEY, CDR2 SVGAGI. V was shortened by 6 bases and J by 4 bases, with 16 bases between the two germline ends. The CDR3 is CASRTDRGGYNEQFF. The CDR3 DNA is TGTGCCAGCAGGACCGACAGAGGGGGTTACAATGAGCAGTTCTTC.

This clonotype was seen only a few times. This chain joins TRBV9 and TRBJ1-2; D is uncertain. The germline V gene encodes CDR1 SGDLS and CDR2 YYNGEE. The CDR3 loop spans 18 amino acids. V was shortened by 0 bases and J by 4 bases, with 22 bases between the two germline ends. The CDR3 reads CASSVDPNKSRQSYGYTF. The CDR3, as DNA: TGTGCCAGCAGCGTAGACCCCAATAAGTCCAGGCAAAGCTATGGCTACACCTTC.

With respect to this clonotype: A read error may account for a junction end that differs from germline. The V and J genes are TRBV20-1 and TRBJ1-5; D uncertain. CDR1 DFQATT and CDR2 SNEGSKA come from the germline V gene (reference sequence). CDR3 size: 17 residues. The CDR3 DNA sequence: TGCAGTGCTAGAGATCCGCACATCGCCGGAAGCAGTCAGCCCCAGCATTTT. It translates to CSARDPHIAGSSQPQHF.

This chain uses TRBV28 with TRBJ1-2; maybe TRBD1 (6 bases). The CDR3 sequence is 14 residues long. Deletions cut 10 bases from V and 4 bases from J, with 19 bases between. Germline values: CDR1 MDHEN, CDR2 SYDVKM. The DNA of the CDR3 is TGTGCCAACACGTCGGGGGCGAGGGCCTATGGCTACACCTTC. It encodes CANTSGARAYGYTF.

J is TRBJ1-1 and V is TRBV28; TRBD1 matches 7 bases. Unmatched junction bases numbered 8, after V lost 6 bases and J lost 4 bases. Germline V gene data show CDR1 as MDHEN and CDR2 as SYDVKM. The CDR3 totals 14 residues. CDR3 coding DNA: TGTGCCAGCAGGCCAACCAACAGGGGCACTGAAGCTTTCTTT. Encoded protein: CASRPTNRGTEAFF.

The genes are TRBV5-1 and TRBJ2-5, with TRBD1 identical over 7 bases. CDR1 is SGHRS, CDR2 YFSETQ, per germline. The CDR3 length is 16 residues. The V gene end was trimmed by 5 bases and the J gene end by 1 base; junction bases not matched to a gene: 11. The CDR3 DNA is TGCGCCAGCAGTCCCCGACAGGGACATTTCCAAGAGACCCAGTACTTC. It codes for CASSPRQGHFQETQYF. The whole variable domain, remainder taken from reference TRBV5-1 and TRBJ2-5, is KAGVTQTPRYLIKTRGQQVTLSCSPISGHRSVSWYQQTPGQGLQFLFEYFSETQRNKGNFPGRFSGRQFSNSRSEMNVSTLELGDSALYLCASSPRQGHFQETQYFGPGTRLLVL.

A few counts support this clonotype. This chain uses TRBV4-1 with TRBJ2-5; the D call may be TRBD1 or TRBD2 (5 bases each). The V end was cut by 5 bases, the J end by 0 bases, with 10 bases between. Germline V gene sequence: CDR1 MGHRA, CDR2 YSYEKL. The CDR3 contains 14 residues. CDR3 DNA: TGCGCCAGCAGCGGGGACGTAAACCAAGAGACCCAGTACTTC. Protein sequence: CASSGDVNQETQYF.

This clonotype was seen only a few times. This chain uses TRBV4-3 with TRBJ2-7; D uncertain. The germline V gene has CDR1 LGHNA and CDR2 YSLEER. V was pared by 1 base and J by 3 bases, with 7 bases between. The CDR3 loop spans 13 amino acids. CDR3 nucleotide sequence: TGCGCCAGCAGCCAAGGTCTAAACTACGAGCAGTACTTC. This encodes CASSQGLNYEQYF.

The chain has TRBV9 and TRBJ2-5, with no clear D. Trimming removed 6 bases from V and 0 bases from J, with 9 bases in between. The CDR3 runs to 13 residues. Germline-derived CDR1 and CDR2 are SGDLS and YYNGEE. CDR3 residues: CASNTVDQETQYF. CDR3 nucleotide sequence: TGTGCCAGCAATACGGTAGACCAAGAGACCCAGTACTTC. Supplemented by reference TRBV9 and TRBJ2-5, the full variable domain reads DSGVTQTPKHLITATGQRVTLRCSPRSGDLSVYWYQQSLDQGLQFLIQYYNGEERAKGNILERFSAQQFPDLHSELNLSSLELGDSALYFCASNTVDQETQYFGPGTRLLVL.

The J gene is TRBJ2-3, the V gene TRBV4-3; a weak D match, TRBD1 (6 bases). Per germline, CDR1 LGHNA and CDR2 YSLEER. This CDR3 spans 15 amino acids. V was trimmed by 4 bases and J by 4 bases, leaving 15 bases between them. The CDR3 protein is CASSRQSTGPDTQYF. CDR3 nucleotides: TGCGCCAGCAGCCGCCAATCGACAGGCCCAGATACGCAGTATTTT.

This clonotype showed up just once. The J gene is TRBJ2-7, the V gene TRBV18; 8 bases map to TRBD1. V shed 1 base, J shed 2 bases, and the junction held 7 bases outside the gene matches. The CDR3 loop spans 16 amino acids. Per germline, CDR1 KGHSH and CDR2 LQKENI. CDR3: CASSPQQGTGAYEQYF. CDR3 bases: TGTGCCAGCTCACCACAGCAGGGGACAGGAGCCTACGAGCAGTACTTC.

The rearrangement joins TRBV6-5 to TRBJ1-2; D might be TRBD1 (5 bases). The CDR3 contains 14 residues. Trimming stripped 7 bases from V and 0 bases from J, with 12 bases between. Germline V gene lookup returns CDR1 MNHEY and CDR2 SVGAGI. CDR3 sequence reads: CASKLGPANYGYTF. CDR3 nucleotides: TGTGCCAGCAAGTTGGGGCCCGCTAACTATGGCTACACCTTC.

This clonotype was counted once. This rearrangement joins TRBV5-1 to TRBJ1-1; D is ambiguous. The germline V gene encodes CDR1 SGHRS and CDR2 YFSETQ. CDR3 size: 14 residues. V gave up 0 bases and J gave up 4 bases, with 10 bases separating them. This CDR3 reads CASSLAAVSTEAFF. CDR3 in DNA: TGCGCCAGCAGCTTGGCCGCCGTGAGCACTGAAGCTTTCTTT.

The chain employs TRBV29-1 and TRBJ1-2; TRBD1 aligns across 10 bases. The V gene's germline CDR1 is SQVTM and CDR2 ANQGSEA. The CDR3 extends over 13 amino acids. CDR3 coding DNA: TGCACGACGACAGGGGGCGTCGACTATGGCTACACCTTC. This translates into CTTTGGVDYGYTF.

The V and J genes are TRBV7-2 and TRBJ2-1, with D possibly matching TRBD2 (5 bases). Germline CDR1 and CDR2: SGHTA and FQGNSA. The CDR3 has 14 residues. V gave up 4 bases and J gave up 2 bases, with 9 bases separating them. The CDR3, as DNA: TGTGCCAGCAGCTGCCGGGGTGCCTACAATGAGCAGTTCTTC. Translated, it gives CASSCRGAYNEQFF.

The table lists this clonotype with a few counts. The chain links TRBV9 to TRBJ2-1; TRBD2 agrees at 8 bases. The germline V gene has CDR1 SGDLS and CDR2 YYNGEE. Trimming cost V 0 bases and J 9 bases; bases outside gene matches: 2. The length of the CDR3 is 13 residues. The CDR3 reads CASSVGRGGEQFF. The CDR3 bases are TGTGCCAGCAGCGTAGGCCGGGGGGGTGAGCAGTTCTTC.

This clonotype has a single count. The V call is TRBV6-5, the J call TRBJ1-2; D possibly corresponds to TRBD1 (5 bases). The CDR3 has 13 amino acids. Trimming stripped 5 bases from V and 6 bases from J, with 13 bases between. Germline V gene data show CDR1 as MNHEY and CDR2 as SVGAGI. The CDR3, as DNA: TGTGCCAGCAGTGACGACAGACTAGATGGCTACACCTTC. Amino acid sequence: CASSDDRLDGYTF.

This clonotype was observed a few times. The genes are TRBV12-3 or TRBV12-4 and TRBJ2-7; TRBD1 aligns across 10 bases. The tail of the sequence fits TRBJ2-5 better, so the J call may be wrong. The length of the CDR3 is 15 residues. The CDR3 bases are TGTGCCAGCAGTTTAACGGGGACAGGGGAAGGGACCCAGTACTTC. Translating it yields CASSLTGTGEGTQYF.

This clonotype has more than one count but fewer than ten. This chain connects TRBV20-1 to TRBJ2-3; D might be TRBD1 or TRBD2, each matching 5 bases. Germline loops: CDR1 DFQATT, CDR2 SNEGSKA (reference sequence). This CDR3 is built from 14 residues. V was shortened by 3 bases and J by 3 bases, with 13 bases between the two germline ends. As DNA, the CDR3 is TGCAGTGCTAGCCGGGACGGCCGGACAGATACGCAGTATTTT. Its protein is CSASRDGRTDTQYF.

A few counts support this clonotype. The chain joins TRBV5-1 to TRBJ2-3, with D perhaps matching TRBD1 (5 bases). Per germline, CDR1 SGHRS and CDR2 YFSETQ. The length of the CDR3 is 16 residues. Trimming pared 3 bases from V and 3 bases from J, leaving 17 bases between. CDR3 nucleotides: TGCGCCAGCAGCTACCCACTACAGGTTAATACAGATACGCAGTATTTT. Amino acids: CASSYPLQVNTDTQYF.

The chain has TRBV20-1 and TRBJ2-3; 8 bases map to TRBD2. J was trimmed by 1 base and V by 5 bases; bases with no gene match: 2. The CDR3 spans 13 residues. Looked up from germline, CDR1 is DFQATT and CDR2 is SNEGSKA (reference sequence). The CDR3, as DNA: TGCAGTGCTGAGCGGGGGCGCACAGATACGCAGTATTTT. Its translation is CSAERGRTDTQYF.

This clonotype came up a few times. The chain employs TRBV4-1 and TRBJ2-6; D may be TRBD2 (6 bases). V was trimmed by 1 base and J by 1 base, leaving 14 bases between them. The length of the CDR3 is 18 residues. CDR1 is MGHRA and CDR2 is YSYEKL in the germline V gene. The CDR3 region has the DNA TGCGCCAGCAGCCAAGGGGACTTATTATCATCTGGGGCCAACGTCCTGACTTTC. This encodes CASSQGDLLSSGANVLTF.

This clonotype has just a few counts. The chain is built from TRBV15 and TRBJ1-2; D ambiguous. Trimming pared 3 bases from V and 5 bases from J, leaving 7 bases between. The CDR3 spans 12 residues. Germline V lookup: CDR1 LNHNV, CDR2 YYDKDF (reference sequence). The chain's CDR3 is CATSRGGYGYTF. As DNA, the CDR3 is TGTGCCACCAGCAGGGGTGGGTATGGCTACACCTTC.

On this clonotype itself: Mismatch with germline at one junction end may stem from a read error. The V and J genes are TRBV27 and TRBJ2-7; D gene uncertain. Germline V gene data show CDR1 as MNHEY and CDR2 as SMNVEV (reference sequence). The CDR3 consists of 14 residues. The CDR3 here is CASSPHSDLPEQYF. Written as DNA, the CDR3 is TGTGCCAGCAGTCCCCACTCGGACCTACCCGAGCAGTACTTT.

The V and J genes are TRBV10-3 and TRBJ2-1, with no clear D. The CDR3 has 14 residues. V was cut by 5 bases and J by 2 bases, with 10 bases left in between. Germline CDR1 is ENHRY and CDR2 is SYGVKD. CDR3 sequence reads: CAISRNITYNEQFF. As DNA, the CDR3 is TGTGCCATCAGTAGGAATATAACCTACAATGAGCAGTTCTTC.

The chain joins TRBV12-3 or TRBV12-4 to TRBJ1-5; D is ambiguous. The length of the CDR3 is 14 residues. Trimming shortened V by 0 bases and J by 3 bases, and 6 bases separated the two germline ends. CDR3 DNA: TGTGCCAGCAGTTTAGCCGTCATCAATCAGCCCCAGCATTTT. This sequence encodes CASSLAVINQPQHF.

This clonotype was found a few times. V and J are TRBV7-6 and TRBJ1-1; perhaps TRBD1 as D (6 bases). Germline CDR1 and CDR2: SGHVS and FNYEAQ. Trimming took off 6 bases at V and 4 bases at J, with 21 bases between the two ends. There are 16 residues in the CDR3. As DNA, the CDR3 is TGTGCCAGCAGTAGCAGGGGTTCCCTAGGAGGCACTGAAGCTTTCTTT. Its protein is CASSSRGSLGGTEAFF.